The rows below give T cell receptor beta chains drawn from one sample of a study of T cell responses to AZD1222 COVID-19 vaccine. Repertoires were generated with immunoSEQ multiplex PCR, while TCRdb's copy carries only in-frame clones and drops some. The sample lists roughly 120,000 clones, roughly 84% occurring once. Sequencing used peripheral blood, obtained on day 0 of AZD1222 vaccination. The receptors stem from an adult in good health. The CDR3 runs from the conserved cysteine through the conserved F or W. The D gene is left open where the match is weak. Part of the rows lack a size; the others show once, few, many or a class for expanded clones.

j_call,clone_size,v_call,d_call,cdr3_aa,cdr3_nt
TRBJ1-2,.,TRBV4-2,.,CASSQVVTGNYGYTF,TGTGCCAGCAGCCAAGTCGTCACAGGGAACTATGGCTACACCTTC
TRBJ1-2,.,TRBV5-1,.,CASSLGSRVDYGYTF,TGCGCCAGCAGCTTGGGGAGCAGGGTAGACTATGGCTACACCTTC
TRBJ2-1,.,TRBV7-3,TRBD2,CASSLNQRGNYNEQFF,TGTGCCAGCAGCTTAAACCAGCGGGGGAACTACAATGAGCAGTTCTTC
TRBJ2-7,few,TRBV15,.,CATSRDRAAYEQYF,TGTGCCACCAGCAGAGATCGGGCAGCCTACGAGCAGTACTTC
TRBJ1-1,once,TRBV11-2,.,CASSLQNTEAFF,TGTGCCAGCAGCTTGCAGAACACTGAAGCTTTCTTT
TRBJ1-3,.,TRBV6-5,.,CASSYFRGPSGNTIYF,TGTGCCAGCAGTTACTTCCGGGGACCCTCTGGAAACACCATATATTTT
TRBJ2-7,.,TRBV7-2,TRBD2,CASSSSGRESYEQYF,TGTGCCAGCAGCTCTAGCGGGAGGGAGTCCTACGAGCAGTACTTC
TRBJ2-7,.,TRBV18,TRBD1,CASSPRTGPLGIEQYF,TGTGCCAGCTCACCTCGGACAGGCCCTTTAGGTATCGAGCAGTACTTC
TRBJ2-3,.,TRBV29-1,.,CSVVASADTQYF,TGCAGCGTTGTAGCGTCCGCAGATACGCAGTATTTT
TRBJ1-5,.,TRBV19,.,CASSTDLRGSNQPQHF,TGTGCCAGTAGTACAGATTTACGTGGTAGCAATCAGCCCCAGCATTTT
TRBJ2-1,once,TRBV9,.,CASSVGPRDSSYNEQFF,TGTGCCAGCAGCGTAGGCCCACGGGACTCCTCATACAATGAGCAGTTCTTC
TRBJ1-5,.,TRBV28,.,CASSYWGAGGNQPQHF,TGTGCCAGCAGTTACTGGGGGGCTGGGGGCAATCAGCCCCAGCATTTT
TRBJ1-1,once,TRBV6-1,.,CASSERRGDTEAFF,TGTGCCAGCAGTGAACGGAGGGGAGACACTGAAGCTTTCTTT
TRBJ2-1,once,TRBV3-1/TRBV3-2,.,CASSLETGNNEQFF,TGTGCCAGCAGCCTGGAGACTGGCAACAATGAGCAGTTCTTC
TRBJ1-2,.,TRBV20-1,.,CSVSFPYGYTF,TGCAGTGTCAGCTTCCCCTATGGCTACACCTTC
TRBJ2-7,.,TRBV7-8,TRBD2,CASSSLGLAGSSYEQYF,TGTGCCAGCAGCTCCCTCGGGCTAGCGGGCTCCTCCTACGAGCAGTACTTC
TRBJ1-4,.,TRBV29-1,.,CSAGGSNEKLFF,TGCAGCGCTGGGGGCTCTAATGAAAAACTGTTTTTT
TRBJ1-3,.,TRBV28,.,CATYRGNTIYF,TGTGCCACCTATCGGGGAAACACCATATATTTT
TRBJ2-3,.,TRBV4-2,.,CASSQWDGGHTDTQYF,TGTGCCAGCAGCCAGTGGGACGGGGGGCACACAGATACGCAGTATTTT
TRBJ2-5,.,TRBV3-1/TRBV3-2,TRBD2,CASSPAWSGGGETQETQYF,TGTGCCAGCAGCCCGGCCTGGAGCGGGGGTGGAGAGACCCAAGAGACCCAGTACTTC
TRBJ2-7,.,TRBV3-1/TRBV3-2,.,CASSSFTGRNSEQYF,TGTGCCAGCAGCTCTTTTACCGGGCGCAACTCCGAGCAGTACTTC
TRBJ2-2,.,TRBV5-6,TRBD1,CASSLFQGAKLFF,TGTGCCAGCAGCTTGTTCCAGGGGGCTAAGCTGTTTTTT
TRBJ1-1,.,TRBV2,.,CASSILTEAFF,TGTGCCAGCAGTATTCTCACTGAAGCTTTCTTT
TRBJ2-6,.,TRBV10-2,TRBD1,CASGQAEGSGANVLTF,TGCGCCAGTGGACAGGCTGAAGGGTCTGGGGCCAACGTCCTGACTTTC
TRBJ2-7,.,TRBV4-2,.,CASRTGPLLGEQYF,TGTGCCAGCAGAACTGGACCTCTCCTTGGCGAGCAGTACTTC
TRBJ1-2,.,TRBV5-1,.,CASSQDSYYGYTF,TGCGCCAGCAGCCAGGACAGCTACTATGGCTACACCTTC
TRBJ1-2,.,TRBV2,TRBD1,CASSVQGASAMGYTF,TGTGCCAGCAGTGTACAGGGGGCCTCGGCTATGGGCTACACCTTC
TRBJ1-1,.,TRBV12-3/TRBV12-4,TRBD1,CASNTGGTEAFF,TGTGCCAGCAACACAGGGGGCACTGAAGCTTTCTTT
TRBJ2-5,.,TRBV5-4,.,CASSLTEQETQYF,TGTGCCAGCAGTCTGACAGAGCAAGAGACCCAGTACTTC
TRBJ1-4,.,TRBV2,.,CASTSNFQGIGKLFF,TGTGCCAGCACCAGTAATTTCCAGGGGATTGGAAAACTGTTTTTT
TRBJ1-2,.,TRBV3-1/TRBV3-2,.,CASSPYTQTNYGYTF,TGTGCCAGCAGCCCCTATACCCAAACTAACTATGGCTACACCTTC
TRBJ1-3,.,TRBV11-3,.,CASSLTGNTIYF,TGTGCCAGCAGCTTGACAGGAAACACCATATATTTT
TRBJ1-1,.,TRBV10-2,.,CASNEGTEAFF,TGCGCCAGCAATGAGGGTACTGAAGCTTTCTTT
TRBJ2-7,.,TRBV7-3,.,CASSQGDEQYF,TGTGCCAGCAGCCAGGGCGACGAGCAGTACTTC
TRBJ2-7,.,TRBV9,TRBD1,CASSAGQGGYEQYF,TGTGCCAGCAGCGCCGGACAGGGTGGCTACGAGCAGTACTTC
TRBJ1-5,.,TRBV19,.,CASRHRGQQPQHF,TGTGCCAGTAGGCACCGCGGACAACAGCCCCAGCATTTT
TRBJ2-7,once,TRBV6-5,TRBD1,CASAGTGEALEQYF,TGTGCCAGCGCCGGGACAGGGGAAGCACTCGAGCAGTACTTC
TRBJ2-2,.,TRBV4-1,.,CASSHIPDNTGELFF,TGCGCCAGCAGCCATATTCCTGACAACACCGGGGAGCTGTTTTTT
TRBJ2-7,.,TRBV28,TRBD1,CASSLGTGGVMEQYF,TGTGCCAGCAGTTTAGGGACAGGGGGCGTTATGGAGCAGTACTTC
TRBJ1-2,few,TRBV7-9,.,CASSTAGWRNSGYTF,TGTGCCAGCAGCACAGCAGGGTGGCGTAATAGTGGCTACACCTTC
TRBJ2-7,few,TRBV7-9,.,CASSLTGTALEQYF,TGTGCCAGCAGCCTCACCGGGACTGCCCTTGAGCAGTACTTC
TRBJ1-3,.,TRBV27,.,CASSLGPPSSGNTIYF,TGTGCCAGCAGCCTGGGACCGCCTAGCTCTGGAAACACCATATATTTT
TRBJ2-7,.,TRBV4-2,TRBD1,CASSQDLMPGQTYEQYF,TGTGCCAGCAGCCAAGATCTGATGCCGGGACAGACCTACGAGCAGTACTTC
TRBJ2-7,.,TRBV18,TRBD2,CASSGTSGRTYEQYF,TGTGCCAGCTCAGGGACTAGCGGGAGGACCTACGAGCAGTACTTC
TRBJ2-7,.,TRBV7-2,TRBD1,CASSVQGALTGYEQYF,TGTGCCAGCAGCGTACAGGGGGCGCTTACTGGCTACGAGCAGTACTTC
TRBJ2-1,.,TRBV5-1,.,CASSLEQGGYNEQFF,TGCGCCAGCAGCTTGGAACAGGGCGGGTACAATGAGCAGTTCTTC
TRBJ1-2,once,TRBV4-3,.,CASSQDRVTNYGYTF,TGCGCCAGCAGCCAAGATAGGGTAACTAACTATGGCTACACCTTC
TRBJ2-1,.,TRBV9,TRBD2,CASSVVAGLGVVEQFF,TGTGCCAGCAGCGTAGTAGCTGGACTAGGAGTGGTTGAGCAGTTCTTC
TRBJ1-1,.,TRBV6-2/TRBV6-3,.,CASSNLVEAFF,TGTGCCAGCAGTAATTTGGTTGAAGCTTTCTTT
TRBJ2-2,.,TRBV11-3,TRBD1,CASSSYRGNTGELFF,TGTGCCAGCAGCTCATACAGGGGGAACACCGGGGAGCTGTTTTTT
TRBJ1-3,.,TRBV6-2/TRBV6-3,.,CASSPSSGNTIYF,TGTGCCAGCAGTCCATCAAGTGGAAACACCATATATTTT
TRBJ2-5,.,TRBV2,.,CASSPQETQYF,TGTGCCAGCAGTCCACAAGAGACCCAGTACTTC
TRBJ2-1,.,TRBV4-2,TRBD2,CASSPLSGGAGEQFF,TGTGCCAGCAGCCCACTTAGCGGGGGGGCTGGTGAGCAGTTCTTC
TRBJ1-2,once,TRBV7-6,TRBD1,CASSFGTGVLYGGYTF,TGTGCCAGCAGCTTCGGGACAGGGGTTTTGTATGGTGGCTACACCTTC
TRBJ2-6,.,TRBV30,.,CAWSVALSGANVLTF,TGTGCCTGGAGTGTAGCCCTGTCTGGGGCCAACGTCCTGACTTTC
TRBJ2-5,.,TRBV9,.,CASSVQGGQETQYF,TGTGCCAGCAGCGTACAAGGAGGGCAAGAGACCCAGTACTTC
TRBJ1-1,once,TRBV3-1/TRBV3-2,TRBD1,CASSTRQGGNTEAFF,TGTGCCAGCAGCACCCGACAGGGGGGGAACACTGAAGCTTTCTTT
TRBJ2-3,.,TRBV7-2,TRBD2,CASSLIGLAGLSTDTQYF,TGTGCCAGCAGCTTAATCGGACTAGCGGGACTCAGCACAGATACGCAGTATTTT
TRBJ1-3,.,TRBV4-1,.,CASSQVSSGNTIYF,TGCGCCAGCAGCCAAGTGAGCTCTGGAAACACCATATATTTT